These 3 T cell receptor beta chains originate from one sample sequenced in a study of T cells expressing NK-cell markers. Reprocessing the 5' RACE reads, TCRdb reports a single entry for every CDR3 protein and omits DNA. Recorded for this sample: about 380,000 distinct CDR3 sequences. Input material: blood T cells: a sorted CD56 or NKG2C T cell subset, CD4+ or CD8+ T cells, or bulk PBMC T cells (not recorded which). These receptors all stem from a man aged 18-75 years in good health.

The rearrangement joins TRBV20-1 to TRBJ1-2; the TCRdb call, TRBD1, lacks DNA for checking. The germline gives CDR1 DFQATT, CDR2 SNEGSKA (reference sequence). The CDR3 consists of 11 residues. The CDR3 sequence: CSVRDKDGYTF.

The chain joins TRBV5-5 to TRBJ2-1; TCRdb's D call of TRBD2 is untestable without DNA. Germline lookup yields CDR1 SGHKS and CDR2 YYEKEE (reference sequence). The CDR3 totals 16 residues. CDR3 sequence: CASSFMSGGAGNEQFF.

This sequence joins TRBV7-2 and TRBJ2-6; the TCRdb call, TRBD1, lacks DNA for checking. Germline-derived CDR1 and CDR2 are SGHTA and FQGNSA. This CDR3 has 16 amino acids. The CDR3 sequence: CASSARQGTGANVLTF.